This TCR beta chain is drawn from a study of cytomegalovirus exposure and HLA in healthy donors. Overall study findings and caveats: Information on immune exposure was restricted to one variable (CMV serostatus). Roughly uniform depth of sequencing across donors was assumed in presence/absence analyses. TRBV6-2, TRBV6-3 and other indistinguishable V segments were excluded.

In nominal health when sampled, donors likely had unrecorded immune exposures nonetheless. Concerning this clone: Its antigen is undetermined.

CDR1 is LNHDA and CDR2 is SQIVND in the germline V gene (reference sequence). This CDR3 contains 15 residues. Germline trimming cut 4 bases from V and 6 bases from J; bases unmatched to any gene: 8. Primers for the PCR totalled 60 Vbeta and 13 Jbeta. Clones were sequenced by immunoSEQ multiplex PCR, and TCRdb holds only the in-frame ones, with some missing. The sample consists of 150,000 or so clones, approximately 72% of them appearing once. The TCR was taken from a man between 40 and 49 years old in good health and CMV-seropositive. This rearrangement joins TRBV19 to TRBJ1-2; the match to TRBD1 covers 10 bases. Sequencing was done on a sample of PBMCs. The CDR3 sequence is CASSTTGTGAHGYTF. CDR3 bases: TGTGCCAGTAGTACGACCGGGACAGGGGCGCATGGCTACACCTTC.